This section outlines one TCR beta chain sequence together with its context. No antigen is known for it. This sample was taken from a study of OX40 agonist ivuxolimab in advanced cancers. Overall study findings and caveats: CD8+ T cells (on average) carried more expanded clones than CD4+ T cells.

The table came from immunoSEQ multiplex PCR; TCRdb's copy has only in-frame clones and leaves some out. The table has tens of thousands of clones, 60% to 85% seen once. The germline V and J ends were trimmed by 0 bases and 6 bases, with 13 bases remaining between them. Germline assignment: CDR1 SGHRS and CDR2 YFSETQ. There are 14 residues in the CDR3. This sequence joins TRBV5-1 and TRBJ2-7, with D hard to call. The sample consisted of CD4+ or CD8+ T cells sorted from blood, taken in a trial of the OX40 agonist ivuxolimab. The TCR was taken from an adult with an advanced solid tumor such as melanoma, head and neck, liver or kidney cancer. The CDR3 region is CASSLDPTLREQYF. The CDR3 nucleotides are TGCGCCAGCAGCTTGGACCCGACCCTTCGCGAGCAGTACTTC. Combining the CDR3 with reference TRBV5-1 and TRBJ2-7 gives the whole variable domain KAGVTQTPRYLIKTRGQQVTLSCSPISGHRSVSWYQQTPGQGLQFLFEYFSETQRNKGNFPGRFSGRQFSNSRSEMNVSTLELGDSALYLCASSLDPTLREQYFGPGTRLTVT.